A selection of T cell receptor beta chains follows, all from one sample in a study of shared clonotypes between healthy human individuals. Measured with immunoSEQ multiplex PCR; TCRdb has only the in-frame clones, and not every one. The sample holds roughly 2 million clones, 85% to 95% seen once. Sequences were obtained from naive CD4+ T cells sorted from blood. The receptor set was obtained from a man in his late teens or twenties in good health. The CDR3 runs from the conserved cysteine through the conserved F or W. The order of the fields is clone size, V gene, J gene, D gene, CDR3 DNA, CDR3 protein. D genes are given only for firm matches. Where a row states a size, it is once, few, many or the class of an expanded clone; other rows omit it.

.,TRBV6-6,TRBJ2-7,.,TGTGCCAGCAGTTATTTAAGTAGCGGCTACGAGCAGTACTTC,CASSYLSSGYEQYF
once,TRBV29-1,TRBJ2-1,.,TGCAGCGTTGGGAGGAGGGGAATATATGAGCAGTTCTTC,CSVGRRGIYEQFF
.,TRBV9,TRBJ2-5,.,TGTGCCAGCAGCGTACCGGGTGCGATGGAGACCCAGTACTTC,CASSVPGAMETQYF
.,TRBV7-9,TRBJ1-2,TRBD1,TGTGCCAGCAGCGGCCGACAGGGAGACTATGGCTACACCTTC,CASSGRQGDYGYTF
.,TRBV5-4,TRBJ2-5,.,TGTGCCAGCAGCTTTGCGGGGGCCGGGGAGACCCAGTACTTC,CASSFAGAGETQYF
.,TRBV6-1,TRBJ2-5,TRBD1,TGTGCCAGCACCCCATTGCGAGGGGGCGAGGAGACCCAGTACTTC,CASTPLRGGEETQYF
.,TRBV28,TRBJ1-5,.,TGTGCCAGCAGTTCCCCAAATCAGCCCCAGCATTTT,CASSSPNQPQHF
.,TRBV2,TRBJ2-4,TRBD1,TGTGCCAGCAGTAGGGACAGGGGCGCTAACATTCAGTACTTC,CASSRDRGANIQYF
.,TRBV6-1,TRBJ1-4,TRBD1,TGTGCCAGCAGGACAGGGGACAGGGAAAAACTGTTTTTT,CASRTGDREKLFF
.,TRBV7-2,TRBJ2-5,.,TGTGCCAGCAGCCCCTACAGGGTCGGGGAGACCCAGTACTTC,CASSPYRVGETQYF
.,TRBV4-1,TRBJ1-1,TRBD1,TGCGCCAGCAGCCAGGCAGGGGGGGGCAGCCCTGAAGCTTTCTTT,CASSQAGGGSPEAFF
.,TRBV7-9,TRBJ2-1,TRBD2,TGTGCCAGCAGCTTAGCGCGAGCGGGGGGCTACAATGAGCAGTTCTTC,CASSLARAGGYNEQFF
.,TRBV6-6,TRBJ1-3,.,TGTGCCAGCAGCCGGGACGGCTCTGGAAACACCATATATTTT,CASSRDGSGNTIYF
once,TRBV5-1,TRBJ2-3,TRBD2,TGCGCCAGCAGCTTGGCCCGTGCACTAGCGGGAGGGGGCACAGATACGCAGTATTTT,CASSLARALAGGGTDTQYF
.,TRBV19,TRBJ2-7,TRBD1,TGTGCCAGTAGTTCGGGACAGCCCCGAGGGTACGAGCAGTACTTC,CASSSGQPRGYEQYF
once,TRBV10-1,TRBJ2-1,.,TGCGCCAGCAGTGAGGACGGAACCCGGACGGGCAATGAGCAGTTCTTC,CASSEDGTRTGNEQFF
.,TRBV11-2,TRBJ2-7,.,TGTGCCAGCAGCGCGCGTTGGGACGAGCAGTACTTC,CASSARWDEQYF
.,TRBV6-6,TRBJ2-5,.,TGTGCCAGCAACACTGCGGGGACAGAGACCCAGTACTTC,CASNTAGTETQYF
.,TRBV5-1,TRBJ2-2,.,TGCGCCAGCAGCTTAGGCGGGGTTCAAACCGGGGAGCTGTTTTTT,CASSLGGVQTGELFF
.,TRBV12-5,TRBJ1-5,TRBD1,TGTGCTAGTGCCGATAAGGGACAGGGGGTGAATCAGCCCCAGCATTTT,CASADKGQGVNQPQHF
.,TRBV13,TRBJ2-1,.,TGTGCCAGCAGCCCGCGTTACAATGAGCAGTTCTTC,CASSPRYNEQFF
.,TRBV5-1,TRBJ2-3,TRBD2,TGCGCCAGCAGCTCTAGCGGAAGTAGCACAGATACGCAGTATTTT,CASSSSGSSTDTQYF
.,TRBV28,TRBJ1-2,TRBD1,TGTGCCAGCAGTTTAAAACAGGGGACCCGGCTCGTTGGCTACACCTTC,CASSLKQGTRLVGYTF
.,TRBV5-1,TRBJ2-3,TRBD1,TGCGCCAGCAGCACCCTGGGACAGACCACCCCAGATACGCAGTATTTT,CASSTLGQTTPDTQYF
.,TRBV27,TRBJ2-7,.,TGTGCCAGCAGTTTATCGGGCAAGGGAGGCCACGAGCAGTACTTC,CASSLSGKGGHEQYF
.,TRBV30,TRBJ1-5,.,TGTGCCTGGAGTGTAAGGGGGGGCGTTCAGCCCCAGCATTTT,CAWSVRGGVQPQHF
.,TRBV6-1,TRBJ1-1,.,TGTGCCAGCATCGGGGGGCCGCTCCGCACTGAAGCTTTCTTT,CASIGGPLRTEAFF
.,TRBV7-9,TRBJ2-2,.,TGTGCCAGCAGCTTAACGGGCGGGCCCGGGGAGCTGTTTTTT,CASSLTGGPGELFF
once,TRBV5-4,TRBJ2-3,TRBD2,TGTGCCAGCAGCTTGGCGCCTAGCGGAGGCACAGATACGCAGTATTTT,CASSLAPSGGTDTQYF
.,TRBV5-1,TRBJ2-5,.,TGCGCCAGCACCCCGGCAGGTATCGCCCAAGAGACCCAGTACTTC,CASTPAGIAQETQYF
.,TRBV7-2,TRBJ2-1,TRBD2,TGTGCCAGCAGCTTAGTGGCTAGCGGAAACTACAATGAGCAGTTCTTC,CASSLVASGNYNEQFF
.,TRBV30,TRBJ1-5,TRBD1,TGTGCCTGGAGGAGGGGACAGGGGTACAATCAGCCCCAGCATTTT,CAWRRGQGYNQPQHF
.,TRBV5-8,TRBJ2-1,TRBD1,TGTGCCAGCGGGCCCGGGACAGGGATCAGGGATGAGCAGTTCTTC,CASGPGTGIRDEQFF
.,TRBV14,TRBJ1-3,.,TGTGCCAGCAGCCAAGATCGTGGAACGGTCTCTGGAAACACCATATATTTT,CASSQDRGTVSGNTIYF
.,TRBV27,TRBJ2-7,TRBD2,TGTGCCAGCAGTTTATATAGCCGTAGCGGGACAACTGGGCGCCTCGAGCAGTACTTC,CASSLYSRSGTTGRLEQYF
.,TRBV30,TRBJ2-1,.,TGTGCCTGGTCGACTGGTGGGTCCTACAATGAGCAGTTCTTC,CAWSTGGSYNEQFF
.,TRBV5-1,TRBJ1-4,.,TGCGCCAGCAGCTTGTCTGCCGGCGCGGGAAAACTGTTTTTT,CASSLSAGAGKLFF
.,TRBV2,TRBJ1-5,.,TGTGCCAGCGTCGGGCTCCCAGCCAGGCAGCCCCAGCATTTT,CASVGLPARQPQHF
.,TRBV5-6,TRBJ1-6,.,TGTGCCAGCAGCGGGCCCGGGACAATAGATTCACCCCTCCACTTT,CASSGPGTIDSPLHF
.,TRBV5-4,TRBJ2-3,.,TGTGCCAGCAGCTCCGCAGAAACGGTAGATACGCAGTATTTT,CASSSAETVDTQYF
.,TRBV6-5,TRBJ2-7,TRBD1,TGTGCCAGCAGTTCTAGGGACAGGGGCCACGAGCAGTACTTC,CASSSRDRGHEQYF
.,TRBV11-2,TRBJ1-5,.,TGTGCCAGCAGCTCAGACGGAGATAGCAATCAGCCCCAGCATTTT,CASSSDGDSNQPQHF
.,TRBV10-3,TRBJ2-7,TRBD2,TGTGCCATCACCTCGACTAGCGGGGGGACCTACGAGCAGTACTTC,CAITSTSGGTYEQYF
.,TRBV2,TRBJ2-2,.,TGTGCCAGCAGCTCGGACAGCAGGGCCGGGGAGCTGTTTTTT,CASSSDSRAGELFF
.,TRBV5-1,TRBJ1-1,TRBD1,TGCGCCAGCAGCCTGTGGGACAGGGCTGGCACTGAAGCTTTCTTT,CASSLWDRAGTEAFF